One and the same sample provided the 29 T cell receptor beta chains below, sequenced in a study of CD8+CD57+ T cells in acquired aplastic anemia. Researchers used genomic DNA as the template to profile TCR beta VDJ and CDR3. TCRdb used MiXCR to reprocess the reads, holding one entry per CDR3 protein. The table lists 90,000 to 120,000 distinct CDR3 sequences, about half of them singletons. The specimen was sorted CD4+, CD8+, or CD8+CD57+ T cells (not recorded which) from PBMCs. These receptors were obtained from a human donor in good health, serving as a control.

This rearrangement joins TRBV29-1 to TRBJ1-6, with D perhaps TRBD1 (6 bases). CDR3 length: 13 amino acids. V was clipped by 4 bases and J by 10 bases, with 14 bases between them. Germline V gene lookup returns CDR1 SQVTM and CDR2 ANQGSEA. This chain's CDR3 is CSVGQGMGSPLHF. For the CDR3, the DNA is TGCAGCGTTGGTCAGGGGATGGGATCACCCCTCCACTTT.

A few counts support this clonotype. This sequence joins TRBV2 and TRBJ1-1; TRBD1 might be the D (6 bases). The V and J ends lost 5 bases and 2 bases respectively, with 12 bases between them. The CDR3 sequence is 14 residues long. Germline V gene lookup returns CDR1 SNHLY and CDR2 FYNNEI. CDR3 DNA sequence: TGTGCCAGCAGTTTCACAGGGACCAACACTGAAGCTTTCTTT. It codes for CASSFTGTNTEAFF.

The rearrangement uses TRBV19 and TRBJ1-6; D gene unclear. V was pared by 9 bases and J by 8 bases, with 17 bases between. The CDR3 length is 14 residues. Germline V gives CDR1 LNHDA, CDR2 SQIVND (reference sequence). The CDR3 reads CASYSLPRHSPLHF. The CDR3 DNA reads as TGTGCCAGCTACAGCTTACCTCGGCATTCACCCCTCCACTTT.

This clonotype was recorded only once. This sequence joins TRBV20-1 and TRBJ2-7; D gene ambiguous. Per germline, CDR1 DFQATT and CDR2 SNEGSKA (reference sequence). The CDR3 extends over 13 amino acids. Trimming stripped 4 bases from V and 2 bases from J, with 12 bases between. CDR3 residues: CSANSDAAYEQYF. The CDR3 DNA reads TGCAGTGCTAACAGCGACGCCGCCTACGAGCAGTACTTC.

The chain uses TRBV20-1 and TRBJ2-7, with a possible D match to TRBD1 (5 bases). This CDR3 comprises 12 residues. V dropped 2 bases and J dropped 5 bases, with 10 bases sitting between them. CDR1 and CDR2 (germline): DFQATT, SNEGSKA (reference sequence). CDR3 loop: CSARKGQHEQYF. CDR3 nucleotides: TGCAGTGCTAGAAAGGGGCAACACGAGCAGTACTTC.

The table lists this clonotype with many counts. J is TRBJ2-7 and V is TRBV27; D uncertain. Looked up from germline, CDR1 is MNHEY and CDR2 is SMNVEV (reference sequence). The CDR3 is made up of 14 amino acids. V shed 0 bases and J shed 4 bases, with 10 bases lying between them. The CDR3 spells CASSLSKGQYEQYF. In DNA form, the CDR3 reads TGTGCCAGCAGTTTATCGAAGGGTCAATACGAGCAGTACTTC.

This rearrangement joins TRBV15 to TRBJ1-1; D gene ambiguous. Germline V gene sequence: CDR1 LNHNV, CDR2 YYDKDF (reference sequence). There are 13 residues in the CDR3. Trimming took 3 bases from V and 6 from J, leaving 11 bases between them. The CDR3 DNA reads as TGTGCCACCAGCAGTGCGGGATACCCTGAAGCTTTCTTT. Protein: CATSSAGYPEAFF. Drawing the rest from reference TRBV15 and TRBJ1-1, the complete variable domain is DAMVIQNPRYQVTQFGKPVTLSCSQTLNHNVMYWYQQKSSQAPKLLFHYYDKDFNNEADTPDNFQSRRPNTSFCFLDIRSPGLGDTAMYLCATSSAGYPEAFFGQGTRLTVV.

The V call is TRBV2, the J call TRBJ1-5, with 9 bases lining up with TRBD1. V was pared by 6 bases and J by 4 bases, with 7 bases of the junction left unmatched. This CDR3 spans 15 amino acids. Germline CDR1 reads SNHLY; CDR2 reads FYNNEI. The CDR3 reads CASSADRGSNQPQHF. CDR3 coding DNA: TGTGCCAGCAGCGCGGACAGGGGATCGAATCAGCCCCAGCATTTT.

This clonotype has ten or more counts. The chain couples TRBV7-9 to TRBJ2-7, with a weak D call TRBD1 (6 bases). The V and J ends lost 6 bases and 2 bases respectively, with 11 bases between them. The CDR3 extends over 13 amino acids. Germline assignment: CDR1 SEHNR and CDR2 FQNEAQ (reference sequence). The CDR3 here is CASSLTGAYEQYF. CDR3 in DNA: TGTGCCAGCAGTTTGACAGGTGCCTACGAGCAGTACTTC. Looking up the rest from reference TRBV7-9 and TRBJ2-7 gives the full variable domain: DTGVSQNPRHKITKRGQNVTFRCDPISEHNRLYWYRQTLGQGPEFLTYFQNEAQLEKSRLLSDRFSAERPKGSFSTLEIQRTEQGDSAMYLCASSLTGAYEQYFGPGTRLTVT.

This clonotype has ten or more counts. This sequence joins TRBV13 and TRBJ2-1; 10 nucleotides agree with TRBD2. The V gene end was trimmed by 5 bases and the J gene end by 10 bases; junction bases not matched to a gene: 11. CDR3 length: 15 residues. Germline V gene lookup returns CDR1 PRHDT and CDR2 FYEKMQ (reference sequence). Here the CDR3 DNA reads TGTGCCAGCAGCGACGGACTAGCGGTGGGGTCGGAGCAGTTCTTC. As protein: CASSDGLAVGSEQFF.

This clonotype appeared many times. The genes are TRBV4-3 and TRBJ2-7; 12 bases are shared with TRBD2. Trimming cost V 0 bases and J 2 bases; bases outside gene matches: 8. Germline CDR1 and CDR2: LGHNA and YSLEER. CDR3 length: 18 amino acids. CDR3 in amino acids: CASSQESVLAGGPYEQYF. DNA of the CDR3: TGCGCCAGCAGCCAAGAATCGGTCCTAGCGGGGGGGCCCTACGAGCAGTACTTC.

The chain links TRBV11-2 to TRBJ2-7; possible D gene TRBD1, 6 bases. The CDR3 covers 14 residues. Germline V lookup: CDR1 SGHAT, CDR2 FQNNGV. V lost 5 bases, J lost 2 bases, and 13 bases lay in between. CDR3 loop: CASSPGTRTYEQYF. CDR3 in DNA: TGTGCCAGCAGCCCCGGGACACGAACCTACGAGCAGTACTTC.

This chain links TRBV25-1 with TRBJ2-7; 8 bases match TRBD1. V was pared by 3 bases and J by 3 bases, with 4 bases of the junction left unmatched. CDR3 length equals 14 residues. Per germline, CDR1 MGHDK and CDR2 SYGVNS. CDR3 sequence: CASSEPGQDYEQYF. The CDR3 DNA follows: TGTGCCAGCAGTGAGCCGGGACAGGACTACGAGCAGTACTTC.

This clonotype has just a few counts. The chain joins TRBV9 to TRBJ1-6; 7 positions agree with TRBD1. The ends lost 2 bases at V and 8 bases at J; junction bases unmatched: 7. CDR3 length: 15 residues. Germline V lookup: CDR1 SGDLS, CDR2 YYNGEE. The CDR3 region is CASSVKQGIDSPLHF. CDR3 bases: TGTGCCAGCAGCGTTAAACAGGGGATCGATTCACCCCTCCACTTT.

This clonotype occurred many times. The chain employs TRBV6-5 and TRBJ2-2, with unresolved D. CDR3 length equals 14 residues. Trimming cost V 2 bases and J 5 bases, with 9 bases left between them. Per the germline V gene, CDR1 is MNHEY and CDR2 is SVGAGI. The CDR3 sequence is CASSYGRGTGELFF. The CDR3 DNA reads as TGTGCCAGCAGTTACGGTCGAGGAACCGGGGAGCTGTTTTTT.

The chain recombines TRBV15 with TRBJ1-2; D gene uncertain. CDR3 size: 13 residues. V was trimmed by 5 bases and J by 1 base, leaving 8 bases between them. Germline loops: CDR1 LNHNV, CDR2 YYDKDF (reference sequence). The CDR3 DNA reads TGTGCCACCAGCTCCGGAGATAACTATGGCTACACCTTC. Translated: CATSSGDNYGYTF.

This clonotype was counted many times. This chain links TRBV5-1 with TRBJ2-1, with 8 bases identical to TRBD2. This CDR3 comprises 14 residues. J was trimmed by 2 bases and V by 2 bases; bases with no gene match: 0. CDR1 and CDR2 (germline): SGHRS, YFSETQ. The CDR3 sequence is CASSLAGAYNEQFF. The CDR3 nucleotides are TGCGCCAGCAGCTTAGCGGGAGCCTACAATGAGCAGTTCTTC.

The chain couples TRBV7-2 to TRBJ1-6, with unresolved D. The CDR3 runs 13 residues. Trimming shortened V by 7 bases and J by 10 bases, and 14 bases separated the two germline ends. Germline V lookup: CDR1 SGHTA, CDR2 FQGNSA. CDR3 in amino acids: CASTTTGWSPLHF. The CDR3 region has the DNA TGTGCCAGCACCACGACGGGTTGGTCACCCCTCCACTTT. Full variable domain (rest looked up from reference TRBV7-2 and TRBJ1-6): GAGVSQSPSNKVTEKGKDVELRCDPISGHTALYWYRQSLGQGLEFLIYFQGNSAPDKSGLPSDRFSAERTGGSVSTLTIQRTQQEDSAVYLCASTTTGWSPLHFGNGTRLTVT.

V and J are TRBV25-1 and TRBJ1-2; perhaps TRBD1 as D (5 bases). V lost 6 bases to trimming and J lost 12 bases, with 17 bases between them. The CDR3 is 12 amino acids. The germline V gene has CDR1 MGHDK and CDR2 SYGVNS. CDR3 nucleotides: TGTGCCAGCAGCGTAGATGGGGCAGGAAACACCTTC. This translates into CASSVDGAGNTF.

This clonotype came up many times. The chain combines TRBV7-2 with TRBJ1-5; tentative D call: TRBD1 (5 bases). With 1 base removed from V and 5 bases from J, the gap between germline ends came to 15 bases. Germline V gene data show CDR1 as SGHTA and CDR2 as FQGNSA. The CDR3 totals 16 residues. CDR3 region: CASSLGMWDRDQPQHF. CDR3 bases: TGTGCCAGCAGCTTAGGCATGTGGGACCGAGATCAGCCCCAGCATTTT.

This chain joins TRBV2 and TRBJ1-1; D call uncertain. V lost 4 bases to trimming and J lost 0 bases, with 12 bases between them. This CDR3 contains 15 residues. Germline V gives CDR1 SNHLY, CDR2 FYNNEI. DNA of the CDR3: TGTGCCAGCAGTGCCTCCCAGAACATGAACACTGAAGCTTTCTTT. Translation gives CASSASQNMNTEAFF.

This clonotype has a handful of counts. The rearrangement uses TRBV10-3 and TRBJ2-1; 7 positions agree with TRBD2. This CDR3 has 12 residues. Per germline, CDR1 ENHRY and CDR2 SYGVKD. V shed 6 bases, J shed 9 bases, and the junction held 5 bases outside the gene matches. CDR3 nucleotides: TGTGCCATCAGCGCGGGAGAGGGTGAGCAGTTCTTC. Translating it yields CAISAGEGEQFF.

The rearrangement uses TRBV10-3 and TRBJ2-7; possibly TRBD2 for D (6 bases). Germline CDR1 ENHRY, CDR2 SYGVKD. V was pared by 8 bases and J by 6 bases, with 11 bases between. This CDR3 comprises 11 residues. CDR3 bases: TGTGCCATCGGGAGGAGCGGCGAGCAGTACTTC. It encodes CAIGRSGEQYF.

This CDR3 is CASGEEYSYEQYF. CDR3 DNA sequence: TGTGCCAGCGGGGAGGAATACTCCTACGAGCAGTACTTC. This chain connects TRBV2 to TRBJ2-7; the D gene is possibly TRBD2 (6 bases). Per germline, CDR1 SNHLY and CDR2 FYNNEI. CDR3 length: 13 amino acids. Trimming left V 8 bases short and J 0 bases short, with 11 bases between.

This chain uses TRBV5-1 with TRBJ1-2, with 11 bases aligning to TRBD1. This CDR3 is 14 amino acids long. Germline V gives CDR1 SGHRS, CDR2 YFSETQ. V shed 4 bases, J shed 5 bases, and the junction held 4 bases outside the gene matches. The CDR3 sequence is CASSDGTGGYGYTF. DNA for the CDR3: TGCGCCAGCAGCGATGGGACAGGGGGTTATGGCTACACCTTC.

This clonotype has a handful of counts. This rearrangement joins TRBV25-1 to TRBJ2-5, with D perhaps given as TRBD1 or TRBD2 (7 bases each). Looked up from germline, CDR1 is MGHDK and CDR2 is SYGVNS. The germline V and J ends were trimmed by 4 bases and 5 bases, with 17 bases remaining between them. This CDR3 is 15 amino acids long. DNA for the CDR3: TGTGCCAGCAGTGGGGGGGGCAGGGGGACGGAGACCCAGTACTTC. It codes for CASSGGGRGTETQYF.

The rearrangement links TRBV10-1 to TRBJ2-2; D call uncertain. This CDR3 region has 14 residues. V lost 6 bases and J lost 5, with 13 bases in between. Per germline, CDR1 WNHNN and CDR2 SYGVQD (reference sequence). The DNA for the CDR3 is TGCGCCAGCAGGGCCGGGTCCCAGACCGGGGAGCTGTTTTTT. It translates to CASRAGSQTGELFF.

This clonotype was observed many times. The V call is TRBV4-1, the J call TRBJ1-5; D uncertain. There are 16 residues in the CDR3. Trimming took off 0 bases at V and 5 bases at J, with 14 bases between the two ends. From germline, CDR1 is MGHRA and CDR2 YSYEKL. The CDR3 reads CASSQEGPAADQPQHF. Here the CDR3 DNA reads TGCGCCAGCAGCCAAGAAGGGCCGGCAGCTGATCAGCCCCAGCATTTT.

The J gene is TRBJ1-2, the V gene TRBV5-1; D uncertain. The germline V gene encodes CDR1 SGHRS and CDR2 YFSETQ. The CDR3 has 14 amino acids. Trimming cost V 0 bases and J 2 bases, with 8 bases left between them. The CDR3 region is CASSLEAANYGYTF. The CDR3 DNA reads as TGCGCCAGCAGCTTGGAAGCAGCGAACTATGGCTACACCTTC.